This T cell receptor (beta chain) was recorded in a study of Ad26.COV2.S vaccination and SARS-CoV-2 variants. About the research overall: Ad26.COV2.S was injected intramuscularly once or twice, 56 days apart. Study conclusions and caveats: Comparability of non-spike TCR breadth was observed across vaccine and placebo recipients. Vaccine recipients showed a spike-specific TCR breadth that was higher than in placebo recipients.

Remarks on this clone: Antigen specificity is unknown.

Treatment in this sample: around 19 received Ad26.COV2.S at low or high dose, single or two shots; roughly 5 received placebo; per-sample allocation not given. The samples were gathered on day 63 after the first injection of vaccine or placebo. The individual, an adult aged 18-55 years, was a donor in Boston. This CDR3 region has 15 residues. With 0 bases removed from V and 6 bases from J, the gap between germline ends came to 12 bases. Per germline, CDR1 LGHNA and CDR2 YSLEER. Repertoires were generated with immunoSEQ multiplex PCR, while TCRdb's copy carries only in-frame clones and drops some. The sample contains over 400,000 clones, about 90% of which appear only once.

The clonotype originates from a person aged 18-65 years who received the Ad26.COV2.S COVID-19 vaccine or a placebo. Specimen: peripheral blood, collected in a trial of Ad26.COV2.S vaccine versus placebo. The V and J genes are TRBV4-3 and TRBJ2-1, with TRBD2 as a possible D gene (5 bases). CDR3 amino acids: CASSQDRASPNEQFF. DNA for the CDR3: TGCGCCAGCAGCCAAGATCGGGCTAGCCCCAATGAGCAGTTCTTC.